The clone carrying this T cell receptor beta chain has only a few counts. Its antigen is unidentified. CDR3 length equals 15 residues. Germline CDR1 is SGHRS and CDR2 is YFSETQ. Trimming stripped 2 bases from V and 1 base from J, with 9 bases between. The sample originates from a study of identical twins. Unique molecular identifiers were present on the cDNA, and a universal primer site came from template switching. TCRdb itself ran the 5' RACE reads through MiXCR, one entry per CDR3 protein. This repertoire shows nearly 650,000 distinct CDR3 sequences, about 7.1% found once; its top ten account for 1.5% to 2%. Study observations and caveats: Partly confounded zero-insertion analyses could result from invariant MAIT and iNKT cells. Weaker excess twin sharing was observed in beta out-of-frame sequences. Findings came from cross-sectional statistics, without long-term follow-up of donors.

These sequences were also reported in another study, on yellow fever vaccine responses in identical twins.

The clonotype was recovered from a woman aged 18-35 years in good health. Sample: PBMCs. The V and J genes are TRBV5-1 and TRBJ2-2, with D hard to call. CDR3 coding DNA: TGCGCCAGCAGCTTCGGGCAGAAGAACACCGGGGAGCTGTTTTTT. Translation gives CASSFGQKNTGELFF.